What follows is one T cell receptor (beta chain) and its context. The antigen this receptor binds is unknown. Nothing much larger sits one base from this clone, and base qualities are not available. Collaborating institutions collected whole blood in K2EDTA tubes following their own protocols. Collaborator samples were shipped for TCRbeta analysis as frozen whole blood, isolated PBMCs, or DNA extracted from either sample type. The source of the sample is a study of blood T cell repertoires in COVID-19 (dated by TCRdb to 2018 to 2020). Some background on the complete study: The collaborator samples originated in the United States, Italy and Spain and spanned the acute and convalescent phases of COVID-19. The material from the prospective study consisted of cDNA or gDNA derived from T cells, B-cell-depleted T cells, or PBMCs. Subjects who had been exposed to COVID-19, were actively infected with it, or had recovered from it provided the deeply sampled blood TCRbeta repertoires that made up the dataset. The repertoires were released in a freely available public database meant as a resource for research on the immune response to SARS-CoV-2. Samples came from the ongoing ImmuneRACE study (first 160 participants) plus 1,254 subjects from 6 global collaborators. The sample metadata nearly always contained a de-identified subject ID, COVID-19 status, age in years and sex. Where HLA class I and class II types were available, the types were taken from metadata supplied by the sample provider, not from assay-based typing. The research as a whole found: How much clinical and demographic metadata was included differed by source and by participant, and the metadata was provided uncurated.

TCRbeta CDR3 regions were amplified from genomic DNA using the immunoSEQ Assay, a bias-controlled multiplex PCR. The paper's processing steps were these. The number of nucleated cells in each sample was estimated by amplification of reference gene primers within the assay. To quantify the absolute abundance of each unique TCRbeta CDR3 rearrangement, sequence reads were collapsed and filtered. For each sample, productive Simpson clonality was calculated by taking the square root of Simpson's diversity index across productive rearrangements. Entries here come from immuneACCESS through TCRdb and include only in-frame sequences with V and J called. Some clones fail to appear in such tables; in the studies checked, an unresolved V gene covers under half of the shortfall, and the cause of the remainder is unknown. Clonal size and the V and J genes are those of that table, whereas D and trimming came from the DNA. This sample lists approximately 150,000 clones; roughly 88% were detected once. About 1.7% of the sample is taken by the ten largest.

The CDR3 covers 15 residues, taking in both the cysteine and the phenylalanine. Only the CDR3 part of the read is kept: 45 bases, read in frame from the first base. CDR1 and CDR2 were assigned from the germline V gene as SGHAT and FQNNGV. The germline V and J ends show losses of 4 bases and 8 bases respectively, and no gene match explains 10 bases of the junction. This clonotype originated in a woman in her forties or fifties with acute or convalescent COVID-19. Sequencing was carried out using peripheral blood. The rearranged chain carries TRBV11-2 and TRBJ1-4; a stretch of 7 junction bases matches TRBD1. Here is the DNA: TGTGCCAGCAGCTCGACCTGGGACAGAGGGGAAAAACTGTTTTTT. It specifies CASSSTWDRGEKLFF.